This T cell receptor (beta chain) was identified in a study of T cells in Graves' hyperthyroidism and ophthalmopathy. This clonotype showed up just a few times. Approximately 10 ml of fresh peripheral blood supplied the PBMCs. V lost 6 bases, J lost 8 bases, and 16 bases lay in between. The CDR3 spans 13 residues. Germline CDR1 reads MRHNA; CDR2 reads SNTAGT. Amplified TCR beta CDR3 regions came from RNA transcripts. First-round RT-PCR with HTBI primers amplified the TCR CDR3 region. TCRdb re-called the multiplex PCR reads with MiXCR, one entry per CDR3 protein. This sample has around 540,000 distinct CDR3 sequences, with about 16% found just once.

Sequenced material: blood. The chain joins TRBV6-4 to TRBJ1-2; perhaps TRBD1 as D (5 bases). The clonotype originates from a young woman with Graves' ophthalmopathy. Written as DNA, the CDR3 is TGTGCCAGCAGGCCCGGTCAGGGTGTCGGCTACACCTTC. Its protein is CASRPGQGVGYTF.